These 32 T cell receptor beta chains originate from one sample sequenced in a study of a mutant IDH1 vaccine in newly diagnosed glioma. The method was immunoSEQ multiplex PCR; TCRdb's version includes in-frame clones alone and lacks a portion of them. The sample lists about 94,000 clones; 89% were seen once. What these receptors recognize is not known. Time point defined: week 47, end of study. The study gave 300 ug of mutant IDH1 20-mer peptide per vaccine dose, with topical imiquimod. Material: PBMCs, obtained from a glioma patient whose treatment included an IDH1 peptide vaccine. The origin of the receptors is a woman in her forties or fifties with glioma.

The chain has TRBV6-5 and TRBJ2-1, with 11 nucleotides matching TRBD2. Germline loops: CDR1 MNHEY, CDR2 SVGAGI. CDR3 length: 15 amino acids. After removal of 6 bases from V and 5 bases from J, the junction contained 6 bases not matched to a gene. CDR3 in DNA: TGTGCCAGCAGCCACGGACTAGCGGGCCACAATGAGCAGTTCTTC. It is translated as CASSHGLAGHNEQFF.

The chain carries TRBV5-4 and TRBJ2-7; 7 bases are a match to TRBD1. The CDR3 covers 15 residues. Germline CDR1 reads SGHNT; CDR2 reads YYREEE (reference sequence). V gave up 3 bases and J gave up 1 base; unmatched junction bases: 7. In DNA, the CDR3 is TGTGCCAGCAGCTCCCGACAGGGCCCTTCCTACGAGCAGTACTTC. Its protein is CASSSRQGPSYEQYF.

The table lists this clone with a few counts. This rearrangement joins TRBV18 to TRBJ2-5, with D perhaps TRBD1 or TRBD2 (6 bases each). The CDR3 length is 14 residues. Trimming removed 0 bases from V and 5 bases from J, with 10 bases in between. Germline V gives CDR1 KGHSH, CDR2 LQKENI. The CDR3 protein is CASSPPTGAETQYF. The CDR3 coding sequence is TGTGCCAGCTCACCACCTACGGGGGCGGAGACCCAGTACTTC.

The J gene is TRBJ2-3, the V gene TRBV5-5; no clear D gene. V was clipped by 0 bases and J by 2 bases, with 10 bases between them. CDR1 is SGHKS, CDR2 YYEKEE, per germline (reference sequence). This CDR3 region has 15 residues. CDR3 loop: CASSLVAKLTDTQYF. Written as DNA, the CDR3 is TGTGCCAGCAGCTTGGTGGCTAAACTCACAGATACGCAGTATTTT.

This clone was detected only a few times. J is TRBJ1-1 and V is TRBV5-1, with TRBD1 matching 7 bases. Trimming removed 4 bases from V and 1 base from J; junction bases left unmatched: 7. The CDR3 runs to 15 residues. Germline V gene data show CDR1 as SGHRS and CDR2 as YFSETQ. The CDR3 spells CASSGMTGQNTEAFF. The CDR3 bases are TGCGCCAGCAGCGGCATGACAGGGCAGAACACTGAAGCTTTCTTT.

The chain has TRBV14 and TRBJ1-3; possible D gene TRBD1, 6 bases. This CDR3 comprises 16 residues. Germline V gene data show CDR1 as SGHDN and CDR2 as FVKESK. V shed 4 bases and J shed 0 bases, with 13 bases lying between them. For the CDR3, the DNA is TGTGCCAGCAGCCCCCCGGGGGCCTACTCTGGAAACACCATATATTTT. Protein product: CASSPPGAYSGNTIYF.

DNA of the CDR3: TGTGCCAGCAGCTTGAGTGGGGGAACAAGTGAAGCTTTCTTT. Its protein product is CASSLSGGTSEAFF. The V and J genes are TRBV5-4 and TRBJ1-1; TRBD1 is a possible D gene (5 bases). The CDR3 covers 14 residues. V was trimmed by 1 base and J by 7 bases, leaving 14 bases between them. The germline V gene has CDR1 SGHNT and CDR2 YYREEE (reference sequence).

The chain has TRBV30 and TRBJ1-4; the D gene is possibly TRBD1 (6 bases). The CDR3 spans 14 residues. The V gene's germline CDR1 is GTSNPN and CDR2 SVGIG (reference sequence). The V gene lost 3 bases and the J gene lost 8 bases, with 16 bases spanning the gap. The CDR3: CAWSPRGLGEKLFF. Here the CDR3 DNA reads TGTGCCTGGAGCCCGAGGGGGTTAGGGGAAAAACTGTTTTTT.

The chain recombines TRBV11-3 with TRBJ1-1, with D unresolved. The V end was cut by 4 bases, the J end by 1 base, with 7 bases between. The length of the CDR3 is 13 residues. Germline V gene sequence: CDR1 SGHNT, CDR2 YENEEA. The CDR3 spells CASSSRPNTEAFF. For the CDR3, the DNA is TGTGCCAGCAGCTCACGACCGAACACTGAAGCTTTCTTT. Supplemented by reference TRBV11-3 and TRBJ1-1, the full variable domain reads EAGVVQSPRYKIIEKKQPVAFWCNPISGHNTLYWYLQNLGQGPELLIRYENEEAVDDSQLPKDRFSAERLKGVDSTLKIQPAELGDSAVYLCASSSRPNTEAFFGQGTRLTVV.

The J gene is TRBJ1-2, the V gene TRBV10-3; no clear D. V was clipped by 4 bases and J by 8 bases, with 17 bases between them. This CDR3 is 14 amino acids long. In germline, CDR1 is ENHRY, CDR2 SYGVKD. The CDR3 is CAISAPSRGGGYTF. As DNA, the CDR3 is TGTGCCATCAGTGCCCCGTCCAGAGGCGGGGGCTACACCTTC.

V usage is TRBV29-1 and J usage is TRBJ1-1; perhaps TRBD1 as D (5 bases). The CDR3 sequence is 13 residues long. The V end was cut by 3 bases, the J end by 3 bases, with 11 bases between. Germline V CDR1 and CDR2: SQVTM, ANQGSEA. This CDR3 is CSVDRTSDTEAFF. The DNA for the CDR3 is TGCAGCGTTGATAGGACATCCGACACTGAAGCTTTCTTT.

This clone was recorded a few times. This chain connects TRBV2 to TRBJ1-5; unclear D gene. The V gene's germline CDR1 is SNHLY and CDR2 FYNNEI. The CDR3 sequence is 14 residues long. The germline V and J ends were trimmed by 6 bases and 3 bases, with 12 bases remaining between them. Written as DNA, the CDR3 is TGTGCCAGCAGCTACCGACAAGTCAATCAGCCCCAGCATTTT. Its protein is CASSYRQVNQPQHF.

In this sample, this clone turned up a few times. The CDR3 here is CASASPSGSTDTQYF. In DNA form, the CDR3 reads TGTGCCAGCGCCTCCCCTAGCGGGAGTACAGATACGCAGTATTTT. The chain has TRBV28 and TRBJ2-3, with 10 bases fitting TRBD2. J gave up 3 bases and V 8 bases, and 8 bases lay outside the gene matches. In germline, CDR1 is MDHEN, CDR2 SYDVKM. The CDR3 is 15 amino acids.

The chain combines TRBV6-6 with TRBJ2-2, with TRBD1 identical over 8 bases. After removal of 2 bases from V and 4 bases from J, the junction contained 3 bases not matched to a gene. Looked up from germline, CDR1 is MNHNY and CDR2 is SVGAGI (reference sequence). There are 15 residues in the CDR3. In DNA, the CDR3 is TGTGCCAGCAGTTACGGACAGGGACGCACCGGGGAGCTGTTTTTT. Protein product: CASSYGQGRTGELFF.

The rearrangement links TRBV18 to TRBJ2-2; TRBD1 agrees at 8 bases. V shed 5 bases and J 3 bases; nucleotides not matched to a gene: 5. Germline CDR1 reads KGHSH; CDR2 reads LQKENI. This CDR3 spans 15 amino acids. The CDR3 DNA is TGTGCCAGCTCATCCGACAGGGGCCACACCGGGGAGCTGTTTTTT. This gives the protein CASSSDRGHTGELFF.

The V call is TRBV29-1, the J call TRBJ2-7; 12 positions agree with TRBD2. The germline V gene encodes CDR1 SQVTM and CDR2 ANQGSEA. The CDR3 spans 14 residues. Trimming cost V 4 bases and J 11 bases; bases outside gene matches: 12. The CDR3 loop reads CSVAASGRVSEEYF. The DNA for the CDR3 is TGCAGCGTTGCGGCTAGCGGGAGGGTCTCGGAGGAGTACTTC.

The J gene is TRBJ2-1, the V gene TRBV11-1, with 9 positions matching TRBD2. The length of the CDR3 is 15 residues. CDR1 SGHAT and CDR2 FQDESV come from the germline V gene (reference sequence). With 3 bases clipped from V and 10 bases from J, the junction kept 10 bases outside the gene matches. The CDR3: CASSLGVAGASEQFF. In nucleotides, the CDR3 is TGTGCCAGCAGCTTGGGGGTAGCGGGAGCCTCCGAGCAGTTCTTC.

The table lists this clone with a few counts. As DNA, the CDR3 is TGTGCCAGCAGTTTCCGGGACGCTGGGGCCAACGTCCTGACTTTC. Translation: CASSFRDAGANVLTF. V and J are TRBV6-1 and TRBJ2-6; D might be TRBD1 or TRBD2, each matching 5 bases. Trimming took off 5 bases at V and 2 bases at J, with 10 bases between the two ends. Germline CDR1 is MNHNS and CDR2 is SASEGT. The CDR3 loop spans 15 amino acids.

V is TRBV5-1 and J is TRBJ1-1, with D uncertain. The CDR3 has 13 amino acids. V was cut by 3 bases and J by 1 base, with 7 bases left in between. Germline V CDR1 and CDR2: SGHRS, YFSETQ. CDR3 amino acids: CASSWSRNTEAFF. The CDR3 DNA is TGCGCCAGCAGCTGGTCACGGAACACTGAAGCTTTCTTT.

The chain carries TRBV14 and TRBJ2-5, with 7 bases fitting TRBD1. The CDR3 is 15 residues long. The ends lost 1 base at V and 4 bases at J; junction bases unmatched: 6. Germline CDR1 is SGHDN and CDR2 is FVKESK. CDR3 in amino acids: CASSQGDRVGETQYF. The CDR3 DNA follows: TGTGCCAGCAGCCAAGGTGACAGGGTGGGAGAGACCCAGTACTTC. The whole variable domain, remainder taken from reference TRBV14 and TRBJ2-5, is EAGVTQFPSHSVIEKGQTVTLRCDPISGHDNLYWYRRVMGKEIKFLLHFVKESKQDESGMPNNRFLAERTGGTYSTLKVQPAELEDSGVYFCASSQGDRVGETQYFGPGTRLLVL.

This clone has just a few counts. This chain joins TRBV6-5 and TRBJ1-1, with D possibly TRBD1 on 6 matching bases. The CDR3 totals 15 residues. In germline, CDR1 is MNHEY, CDR2 SVGAGI. V was cut by 6 bases and J by 4 bases, with 18 bases left in between. CDR3 in amino acids: CASSLQGRVITEAFF. DNA for the CDR3: TGTGCCAGCAGCTTACAGGGACGGGTTATCACTGAAGCTTTCTTT.

A single count supports this clone. V and J are TRBV7-8 and TRBJ2-1, with D perhaps TRBD1 or TRBD2 (5 bases each). The CDR3 loop spans 13 amino acids. Germline loops: CDR1 SGHVS, CDR2 FQNEAQ. The germline V and J ends were trimmed by 5 bases and 7 bases, with 12 bases remaining between them. The CDR3 loop reads CASSPRWGNEQFF. The CDR3 DNA is TGTGCCAGCAGCCCGAGATGGGGGAATGAGCAGTTCTTC.

J is TRBJ1-6 and V is TRBV18; possibly TRBD1 for D (6 bases). The V end lost 3 bases, the J end lost 5 bases, and 14 bases lay between the germline ends. The germline CDR1 and CDR2 sequences are KGHSH and LQKENI. CDR3 length: 16 amino acids. CDR3 sequence reads: CASSPTGTRNNSPLHF. The CDR3, as DNA: TGTGCCAGCTCACCGACAGGAACAAGAAATAATTCACCCCTCCACTTT.

The V and J genes are TRBV9 and TRBJ2-6; D not certain. Germline V gives CDR1 SGDLS, CDR2 YYNGEE. V lost 0 bases to trimming and J lost 0 bases, with 13 bases between them. This CDR3 spans 18 amino acids. For the CDR3, the DNA is TGTGCCAGCAGCGTAGCCCTCTACCCCTACTCTGGGGCCAACGTCCTGACTTTC. Translated, it gives CASSVALYPYSGANVLTF.

The V call is TRBV25-1, the J call TRBJ2-3; either TRBD1 or TRBD2 may fit D (5 bases each). The CDR3 has 15 amino acids. V lost 3 bases, J lost 2 bases, and 12 bases lay in between. In germline, CDR1 is MGHDK, CDR2 SYGVNS. CDR3 bases: TGTGCCAGCAGTGACCGGGACGGTATCACAGATACGCAGTATTTT. It encodes CASSDRDGITDTQYF.

This clone has only one observation. The J gene is TRBJ2-5, the V gene TRBV19; no firm D call. CDR1 and CDR2 (germline): LNHDA, SQIVND (reference sequence). This CDR3 is 11 amino acids long. With 5 bases removed from V and 5 bases from J, the gap between germline ends came to 6 bases. The CDR3 loop is CASSQGETQYF. CDR3 in DNA: TGTGCCAGTAGTCAAGGGGAGACCCAGTACTTC.

The chain carries TRBV5-1 and TRBJ1-2; 7 bases map to TRBD1. Germline V gene lookup returns CDR1 SGHRS and CDR2 YFSETQ. This CDR3 is built from 14 residues. J was trimmed by 8 bases and V by 0 bases; bases with no gene match: 7. The CDR3 sequence is CASSLGDSPWGYTF. The CDR3 bases are TGCGCCAGCAGCTTGGGGGACAGCCCCTGGGGCTACACCTTC.

The DNA of the CDR3 is TGTGCCAGTAGTCCAAGAGGACTACAGGGCTCCTACAATGAGCAGTTCTTC. As protein: CASSPRGLQGSYNEQFF. The gene calls are TRBV19 and TRBJ2-1; D could derive from TRBD1 or TRBD2 (6 bases each). Germline values: CDR1 LNHDA, CDR2 SQIVND (reference sequence). The CDR3 runs to 17 residues. The V end was cut by 5 bases, the J end by 0 bases, with 17 bases between.

This chain connects TRBV10-3 to TRBJ1-1, with D tentatively TRBD1 (5 bases). The V and J ends lost 4 bases and 5 bases respectively, with 14 bases between them. The CDR3 is 14 residues long. Germline V gives CDR1 ENHRY, CDR2 SYGVKD. The CDR3 protein is CAISVGGPGTEAFF. CDR3 DNA sequence: TGTGCCATCAGTGTCGGGGGTCCGGGGACTGAAGCTTTCTTT.

CDR3 coding DNA: TGTGCCAGTAGTACCCAACAGGGGAACACTGAAGCTTTCTTT. Amino acid sequence: CASSTQQGNTEAFF. The chain is built from TRBV19 and TRBJ1-1; a weak D match, TRBD1 (6 bases). The CDR3 contains 14 residues. V lost 4 bases to trimming and J lost 1 base, with 10 bases between them. CDR1 is LNHDA, CDR2 SQIVND, per germline (reference sequence). Together with reference TRBV19 and TRBJ1-1, the CDR3 gives the full variable domain: DGGITQSPKYLFRKEGQNVTLSCEQNLNHDAMYWYRQDPGQGLRLIYYSQIVNDFQKGDIAEGYSVSREKKESFPLTVTSAQKNPTAFYLCASSTQQGNTEAFFGQGTRLTVV.

A single count supports this clone. The chain has TRBV6-5 and TRBJ2-5, with TRBD1 matching 9 bases. The end of the DNA fits TRBJ2-7 better, so the J call may be wrong. This CDR3 has 15 amino acids. Looked up from germline, CDR1 is MNHEY and CDR2 is SVGAGI. The CDR3 region has the DNA TGTGCCAGCAGTTTCCACAGGGGGCGCATCAACGAGCAGTACTTC. Translated: CASSFHRGRINEQYF.

The chain is built from TRBV13 and TRBJ1-2; 9 bases align to TRBD1. Germline lookup yields CDR1 PRHDT and CDR2 FYEKMQ (reference sequence). Trimming took 7 bases from V and 8 from J; bases not matched to a gene: 11. The CDR3 loop spans 14 amino acids. This chain's CDR3 is CASTRQGEVRGYTF. The CDR3 nucleotides are TGTGCCAGCACCCGACAGGGGGAGGTTAGGGGCTACACCTTC. Together with reference TRBV13 and TRBJ1-2, the CDR3 gives the full variable domain: AAGVIQSPRHLIKEKRETATLKCYPIPRHDTVYWYQQGPGQDPQFLISFYEKMQSDKGSIPDRFSAQQFSDYHSELNMSSLELGDSALYFCASTRQGEVRGYTFGSGTRLTVV.